This TCR beta chain derives from a study of Graves' ophthalmopathy and Graves' hyperthyroidism. The CDR3 covers 15 residues. Germline assignment: CDR1 MGHDK and CDR2 SYGVNS. J gave up 2 bases and V 0 bases, and 2 bases lay outside the gene matches. This clonotype was counted many times. The TCR beta CDR3 regions underwent amplification from RNA transcripts. HTBI-primed first-round RT-PCR preceded second-round multiplex PCR. A single record per CDR3 protein comes from TCRdb applying MiXCR to the multiplex PCR reads. The profile covers a few hundred thousand distinct CDR3 sequences, with less than 45% appearing a single time and 4% to 5% taken by the ten largest.

Sequencing used peripheral blood or thyroid tissue (not recorded which). The V call is TRBV25-1, the J call TRBJ2-5; 8 nucleotides match TRBD2. This clonotype was sampled from an adult man with Graves' hyperthyroidism. CDR3: CASSEYGGVQETQYF. CDR3 coding DNA: TGTGCCAGCAGTGAATACGGGGGGGTACAAGAGACCCAGTACTTC.